These 13 T cell receptor beta chains were sequenced from one sample in a study of shared clonotypes between healthy human individuals. Sequencing was performed with immunoSEQ multiplex PCR; in TCRdb, only in-frame clones are kept and a portion is missing. The sample shows approximately 1.1 million clones, 78% of them seen only once. The sequenced sample was memory CD4+ T cells from PBMCs. The sample's subset: CD45RA-negative fraction. The receptors stem from a man aged 18 to 30 in good health. Some clones in this sample may be carry-over from other donors' samples.

This rearrangement joins TRBV29-1 to TRBJ1-1; D is uncertain. V was pared by 6 bases and J by 3 bases, with 11 bases between. Per germline, CDR1 SQVTM and CDR2 ANQGSEA. This CDR3 comprises 12 residues. CDR3 region: CSVPAKDTEAFF. DNA of the CDR3: TGCAGCGTGCCCGCGAAGGACACTGAAGCTTTCTTT.

The chain carries TRBV7-2 and TRBJ2-7; maybe TRBD1 (5 bases). The CDR3 is 14 residues long. CDR1 and CDR2 (germline): SGHTA, FQGNSA. V was shortened by 8 bases and J by 3 bases, with 17 bases between the two germline ends. The CDR3 DNA follows: TGTGCCAGCGGGCTCATGGGGCAGGGCTACGAGCAGTACTTC. Translated, it gives CASGLMGQGYEQYF. Looking up the rest from reference TRBV7-2 and TRBJ2-7 gives the full variable domain: GAGVSQSPSNKVTEKGKDVELRCDPISGHTALYWYRQSLGQGLEFLIYFQGNSAPDKSGLPSDRFSAERTGGSVSTLTIQRTQQEDSAVYLCASGLMGQGYEQYFGPGTRLTVT.

CDR3 residues: CASSASGRKADTQYF. The DNA for the CDR3 is TGTGCCAGCAGCGCCAGCGGGAGGAAGGCAGATACGCAGTATTTT. The gene calls are TRBV9 and TRBJ2-3; TRBD2 aligns across 9 bases. The trim removed 3 bases at V and 4 bases at J, leaving 6 bases unmatched. Germline-derived CDR1 and CDR2 are SGDLS and YYNGEE. This CDR3 is 15 amino acids long.

The DNA of the CDR3 is TGTGCCACCAGCAGAGATCAGGCGGTTTCCTACAATGAGCAGTTCTTC. Translating it yields CATSRDQAVSYNEQFF. The V call is TRBV15, the J call TRBJ2-1, with D unclear. This CDR3 has 16 amino acids. Trimming stripped 0 bases from V and 1 base from J, with 10 bases between. In germline, CDR1 is LNHNV, CDR2 YYDKDF (reference sequence).

J is TRBJ2-1 and V is TRBV18; 9 bases match TRBD2. With 6 bases clipped from V and 0 bases from J, the junction kept 3 bases outside the gene matches. The CDR3 has 15 residues. Germline V gene sequence: CDR1 KGHSH, CDR2 LQKENI. The CDR3, as DNA: TGTGCCAGCTCTCCGACTAGCGGCTCCTACAATGAGCAGTTCTTC. Translating it yields CASSPTSGSYNEQFF.

This clone came up a few times. The chain joins TRBV19 to TRBJ1-1; 10 bases map to TRBD1. This CDR3 region has 14 residues. J gave up 4 bases and V 4 bases, and 3 bases lay outside the gene matches. Germline V gene data show CDR1 as LNHDA and CDR2 as SQIVND (reference sequence). The CDR3 loop reads CASSSDRGLTEAFF. The CDR3 DNA reads TGTGCCAGTAGTAGCGACAGGGGGCTCACTGAAGCTTTCTTT.

J is TRBJ1-3 and V is TRBV15; possible D gene TRBD1, 5 bases. The CDR3 totals 14 residues. V was shortened by 4 bases and J by 3 bases, with 10 bases between the two germline ends. Germline V gene lookup returns CDR1 LNHNV and CDR2 YYDKDF (reference sequence). CDR3 coding DNA: TGTGCCACCAGCATGGGGCCTGATGGAAACACCATATATTTT. Protein product: CATSMGPDGNTIYF. Based on the CDR3 plus reference TRBV15 and TRBJ1-3, the full variable domain is DAMVIQNPRYQVTQFGKPVTLSCSQTLNHNVMYWYQQKSSQAPKLLFHYYDKDFNNEADTPDNFQSRRPNTSFCFLDIRSPGLGDTAMYLCATSMGPDGNTIYFGEGSWLTVV.

J is TRBJ1-1 and V is TRBV7-3; TRBD1 aligns across 7 bases. The V gene's germline CDR1 is SGHTA and CDR2 FQGTGA. V lost 5 bases to trimming and J lost 7 bases; unmatched junction nucleotides: 10. The CDR3 is made up of 14 amino acids. The CDR3 loop reads CASSQGGSAGEAFF. The DNA of the CDR3 is TGTGCCAGCAGCCAAGGGGGCAGTGCAGGTGAAGCTTTCTTT.

This clone was observed a handful of times. This sequence joins TRBV19 and TRBJ1-5; 7 nucleotides align to TRBD1. CDR3 length: 13 residues. Germline V gene data show CDR1 as LNHDA and CDR2 as SQIVND (reference sequence). J lost 7 bases, V lost 6 bases, and 6 bases had no gene match. The CDR3 DNA reads TGTGCCAGTAGGCTATACAGGGGCCAGCCCCAGCATTTT. Translating gives CASRLYRGQPQHF.

This chain connects TRBV19 to TRBJ2-2; D is possibly TRBD1 or TRBD2 (6 bases each). This CDR3 region has 16 residues. CDR1 is LNHDA, CDR2 SQIVND, per germline (reference sequence). Trimming shortened V by 0 bases and J by 2 bases, and 10 bases separated the two germline ends. The CDR3 loop is CASSIEGGLNTGELFF. CDR3 nucleotides: TGTGCCAGTAGTATAGAAGGGGGGTTAAACACCGGGGAGCTGTTTTTT.

The chain combines TRBV7-9 with TRBJ2-1; TRBD2 might be the D (5 bases). The CDR3 has 14 amino acids. Germline CDR1 and CDR2: SEHNR and FQNEAQ (reference sequence). V lost 5 bases and J 6 bases, leaving 14 bases between the germline ends. The CDR3 DNA is TGTGCCAGCAGCCCGCTAGCCGTCTCCAATGAGCAGTTCTTC. Amino acids: CASSPLAVSNEQFF.

The table lists this clone with many counts. The chain is built from TRBV19 and TRBJ2-6; TRBD1 agrees at 7 bases. Germline V gene sequence: CDR1 LNHDA, CDR2 SQIVND (reference sequence). With 3 bases clipped from V and 0 bases from J, the junction kept 8 bases outside the gene matches. The CDR3 covers 18 residues. The CDR3 region is CASSIQTGKGSGANVLTF. The CDR3 region has the DNA TGTGCCAGTAGTATCCAGACAGGGAAGGGCTCTGGGGCCAACGTCCTGACTTTC.

This chain connects TRBV7-2 to TRBJ2-2, with 7 bases lining up with TRBD1. This CDR3 is 16 amino acids long. Germline trimming cut 1 base from V and 5 bases from J; bases unmatched to any gene: 7. CDR1 SGHTA and CDR2 FQGNSA come from the germline V gene. The CDR3 DNA reads as TGTGCCAGCAGCTTAGAGGGGACAGCACTAACCGGGGAGCTGTTTTTT. Its translation: CASSLEGTALTGELFF.